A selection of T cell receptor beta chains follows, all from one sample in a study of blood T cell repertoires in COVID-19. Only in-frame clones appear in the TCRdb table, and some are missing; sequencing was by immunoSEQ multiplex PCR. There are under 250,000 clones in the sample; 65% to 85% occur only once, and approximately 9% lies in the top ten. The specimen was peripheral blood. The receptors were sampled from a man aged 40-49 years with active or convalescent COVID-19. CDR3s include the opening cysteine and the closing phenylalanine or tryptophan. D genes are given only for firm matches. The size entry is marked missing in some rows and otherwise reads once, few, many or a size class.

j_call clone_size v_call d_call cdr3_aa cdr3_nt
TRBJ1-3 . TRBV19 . CASRGDSGNTIYF TGTGCCAGCCGGGGGGACTCTGGAAACACCATATATTTT
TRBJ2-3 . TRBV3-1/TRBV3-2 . CASSPDSHTDTQYF TGTGCCAGCAGTCCGGACTCCCACACAGATACGCAGTATTTT
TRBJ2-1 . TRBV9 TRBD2 CASSTGSSGYEQFF TGTGCCAGCAGCACCGGATCTAGCGGGTATGAGCAGTTCTTC
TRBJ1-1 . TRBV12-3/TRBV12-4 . CASSLSRETEAFF TGTGCCAGCAGTTTATCCAGGGAAACTGAAGCTTTCTTT
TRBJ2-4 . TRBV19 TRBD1 CASSASGTGGKNIQYF TGTGCCAGTAGTGCGTCCGGGACAGGGGGGAAAAACATTCAGTACTTC
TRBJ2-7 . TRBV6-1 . CASSVAGTLTYEQYF TGTGCCAGCAGTGTAGCAGGGACACTTACCTACGAGCAGTACTTC
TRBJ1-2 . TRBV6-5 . CASSPTVSYGYTF TGTGCCAGCAGCCCGACAGTATCCTATGGCTACACCTTC
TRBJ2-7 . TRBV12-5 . CASDLPGVISYEQYF TGTGCTAGTGACCTTCCGGGGGTTATCTCCTACGAGCAGTACTTC
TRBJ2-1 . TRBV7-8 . CASSLEGVSGPYNEQFF TGTGCCAGCAGCTTAGAGGGAGTTAGCGGTCCCTACAATGAGCAGTTCTTC
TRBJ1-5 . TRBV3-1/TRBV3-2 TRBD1 CASSRAGQGDQPQHF TGTGCCAGCAGCCGGGCGGGACAGGGTGATCAGCCCCAGCATTTT
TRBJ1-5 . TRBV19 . CASSRQGWEVEPQHF TGTGCCAGTAGTCGCCAGGGATGGGAGGTGGAGCCCCAGCATTTT
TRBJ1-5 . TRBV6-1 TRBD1 CASSAQRTGYNQPQHF TGTGCCAGCAGTGCCCAGAGGACAGGCTACAATCAGCCCCAGCATTTT
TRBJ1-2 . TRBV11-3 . CASSLDGTENYGYTF TGTGCCAGCAGCTTAGACGGGACTGAGAACTATGGCTACACCTTC
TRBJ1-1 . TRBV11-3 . CASSLVVGAEAFF TGTGCCAGCAGCCTTGTCGTAGGGGCTGAAGCTTTCTTT
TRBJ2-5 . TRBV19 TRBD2 CASSTGLGRQGETQYF TGTGCCAGTAGTACTGGACTAGGCCGACAAGGAGAGACCCAGTACTTC
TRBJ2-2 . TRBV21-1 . CASSKIGTHNTGELFF TGTGCCAGCAGCAAAATCGGGACACATAACACCGGGGAGCTGTTTTTT
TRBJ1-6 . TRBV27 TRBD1 CASSFGQGAYWSPLHF TGTGCCAGCAGTTTTGGACAGGGGGCGTACTGGTCACCCCTCCACTTT
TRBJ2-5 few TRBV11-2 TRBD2 CASSPREVGGPVGETQYF TGTGCCAGCAGCCCACGGGAAGTGGGAGGGCCTGTTGGGGAGACCCAGTACTTC
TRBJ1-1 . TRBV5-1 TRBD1 CASSPWDRLNTEAFF TGCGCCAGCAGCCCATGGGACAGATTGAACACTGAAGCTTTCTTT
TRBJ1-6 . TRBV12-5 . CASGFQIYNSPLHF TGTGCTAGTGGTTTTCAGATATATAATTCACCCCTCCACTTT
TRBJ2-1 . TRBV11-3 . CASSRGGASNEQFF TGTGCCAGCAGCCGAGGGGGGGCCAGCAATGAGCAGTTCTTC
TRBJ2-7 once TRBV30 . CAWRSYGRVSEQYF TGTGCCTGGAGATCTTATGGCAGGGTGAGCGAGCAGTACTTC
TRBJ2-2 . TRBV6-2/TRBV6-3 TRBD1 CASSYSTGQSNTGELFF TGTGCCAGCAGTTACTCGACGGGACAGTCAAACACCGGGGAGCTGTTTTTT
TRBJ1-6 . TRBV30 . CAWSPGNSPLHF TGTGCCTGGAGTCCCGGGAATTCACCCCTCCACTTT
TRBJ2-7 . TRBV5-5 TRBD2 CASSLATSGANGQYF TGTGCCAGCAGCTTGGCGACTAGCGGGGCCAACGGGCAGTACTTC
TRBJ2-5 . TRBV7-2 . CASSWGHSEETQYF TGTGCCAGCAGCTGGGGACACTCTGAAGAGACCCAGTACTTC
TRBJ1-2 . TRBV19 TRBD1 CASTEDRGLWGYTF TGTGCCAGTACGGAGGACAGGGGCCTGTGGGGCTACACCTTC
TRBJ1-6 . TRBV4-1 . CASSQDTPGAHYNSPLHF TGCGCCAGCAGCCAAGACACCCCGGGAGCACACTATAATTCACCCCTCCACTTT